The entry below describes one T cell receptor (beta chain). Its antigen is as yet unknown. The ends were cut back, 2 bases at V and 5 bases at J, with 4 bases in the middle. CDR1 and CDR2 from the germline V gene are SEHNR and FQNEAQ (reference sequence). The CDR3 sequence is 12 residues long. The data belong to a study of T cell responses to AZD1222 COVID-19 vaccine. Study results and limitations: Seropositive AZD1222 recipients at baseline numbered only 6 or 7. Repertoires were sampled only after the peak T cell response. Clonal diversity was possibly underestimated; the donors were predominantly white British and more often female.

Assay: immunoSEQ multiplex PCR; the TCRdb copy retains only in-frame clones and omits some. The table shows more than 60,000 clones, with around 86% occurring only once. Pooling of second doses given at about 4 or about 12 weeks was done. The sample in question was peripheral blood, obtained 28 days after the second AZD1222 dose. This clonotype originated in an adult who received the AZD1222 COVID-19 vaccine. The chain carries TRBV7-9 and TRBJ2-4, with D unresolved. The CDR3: CASSLRENIQYF. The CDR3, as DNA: TGTGCCAGCAGCTTAAGGGAAAACATTCAGTACTTC.